This T cell receptor (beta chain) is from a study of OX40 agonist ivuxolimab in advanced cancers. The CDR3 totals 15 residues. CDR1 is LNHNV and CDR2 is YYDKDF in the germline V gene (reference sequence). The protocol was immunoSEQ multiplex PCR, while the TCRdb copy is restricted to in-frame clones and leaves out a portion. The sample contains fewer than 80,000 clones, around 90% of which appear only once. This sequence originates from an adult with an advanced solid tumor such as melanoma, head and neck, liver or kidney cancer. The chain recombines TRBV15 with TRBJ2-5; D not resolved. The DNA end is a closer match to TRBJ2-7, so the J assignment may be wrong. Sequenced material: CD4+ or CD8+ T cells sorted from blood, taken in a trial of the OX40 agonist ivuxolimab. The CDR3 protein is CATGSRSPRSYEQYF. The CDR3 nucleotides are TGTGCCACCGGTTCAAGGTCACCCCGCTCCTACGAGCAGTACTTC.